This T cell receptor beta chain derives from a study of blood T cell repertoires in COVID-19. Per the original methods: It was from reference gene primer amplification that nucleated cell counts were estimated. Clones were read by immunoSEQ multiplex PCR, and TCRdb kept only the in-frame ones, dropping some. The DNA gave D and trimming, while V, J and clone size come from that table. The table records around 79,000 clones, around 88% of them present only once. Germline V lookup: CDR1 LNHDA, CDR2 SQIVND (reference sequence). This CDR3 region has 17 residues. The V gene end was trimmed by 7 bases and the J gene end by 5 bases; junction bases not matched to a gene: 14.

The clonotype was recovered from a man between 65 and 80 years old with active or convalescent COVID-19. The chain links TRBV19 to TRBJ2-1; 10 positions match TRBD2. Sequencing input: peripheral blood. The CDR3 region is CASTLGVAGGFNNEQFF. The CDR3 DNA sequence: TGTGCCAGTACCCTCGGGGTAGCGGGAGGCTTTAACAATGAGCAGTTCTTC.